This T cell receptor (beta chain) is from a study of blood T cell repertoires in COVID-19 (dated by TCRdb to the early 2020s). Turning to the overall study: Samples from collaborators originated in the United States, Italy and Spain and spanned both the acute and convalescent phases of COVID-19. Subjects who had been exposed to COVID-19, were actively infected with it, or had recovered from it provided the deeply sampled blood TCRbeta repertoires that made up the dataset. A freely available public database, intended as a resource for researchers studying the immune response to SARS-CoV-2, is where the repertoires were released. The prospective study material was composed of cDNA or gDNA derived from T cells, B-cell-depleted T cells, or PBMCs. The sample metadata nearly always contained a de-identified subject ID, COVID-19 status, age in years and sex. The samples were drawn from two sources: the first 160 participants of the ongoing ImmuneRACE study, and 1,254 subjects contributed by 6 global collaborators. Where available, HLA class I and class II types were taken from metadata supplied by the sample provider and were not determined by assay-based typing. The investigation overall reported the following: How much clinical and demographic metadata was included differed by source and by participant, and the metadata was provided uncurated.

As to this clone: It lacks a known antigen. Base quality data are lacking; no much larger clone is found one base away.

One collaborating source in Seattle enrolled patients while the patients were actively infected and followed the patients over time throughout the course of disease. Each collaborating institution followed its own protocols to collect whole blood in K2EDTA tubes. For TCRbeta analysis, collaborators shipped samples as frozen whole blood, isolated PBMCs, or DNA extracted from either of those sample types. The junction shows trimming of 3 bases on V and 6 bases on J, plus 12 bases between the germline ends. CDR1 and CDR2 (SGHAT, FQNNGV) derive from the germline V gene. The CDR3 runs 13 amino acids, cysteine and phenylalanine included. The read is trimmed to its CDR3 DNA, 39 bases read in frame from base 1. TCRbeta CDR3 regions were amplified from genomic DNA by means of the immunoSEQ Assay, a bias-controlled multiplex PCR. The paper's data handling went like this. Within the assay, amplification of reference gene primers was used to estimate how many nucleated cells each sample contained. Sequence reads were collapsed and filtered to measure the absolute abundance of every unique TCRbeta CDR3 rearrangement. Productive Simpson clonality was computed per sample as the square root of Simpson's diversity index over productive rearrangements. TCRdb took over this immuneACCESS table, retaining in-frame rearrangements with V and J assigned. Such tables are incomplete; in checked studies, under half of the missing clones stem from an unresolved V gene, and the remainder is unexplained. V and J calls and clone size are copied from that table; D and trimming were computed from the DNA. The sample table holds about 480,000 clones, of which roughly nine tenths were seen once. 0.9% of the sample is held by the ten biggest clonotypes.

The V and J genes are TRBV11-2 and TRBJ2-7; a tentative D call is TRBD2 (5 bases match). The sequencing sample was made of peripheral blood. The sequence derives from a man aged 18 to 29 with COVID-19, enrolled during active disease. Here is the DNA: TGTGCCAGCAGCTTCAGCGGTCTCTCCGAGCAGTACTTC. Protein translation: CASSFSGLSEQYF.